These 2 T cell receptor beta chains were sequenced from one sample in a study of Ad26.COV2.S vaccination and SARS-CoV-2 variants. The treatment is: some 20 received Ad26.COV2.S at low or high dose, single or two shots; several received placebo; per-sample allocation not given. On day 63 after the first injection, vaccine and placebo recipients gave samples. The method was immunoSEQ multiplex PCR; TCRdb's version includes in-frame clones alone and lacks a portion of them. The table shows over 250,000 clones, with 87% occurring only once. The sample in question was peripheral blood, obtained in a trial of Ad26.COV2.S vaccine versus placebo. The receptors stem from a person between 18 and 65 years old who received the Ad26.COV2.S COVID-19 vaccine or a placebo.

V gene TRBV29-1 combines with J gene TRBJ1-2, with D tentatively TRBD1 (5 bases). CDR1 is SQVTM, CDR2 ANQGSEA, per germline. The V end lost 6 bases, the J end lost 0 bases, and 17 bases lay between the germline ends. This CDR3 comprises 15 residues. CDR3 bases: TGCAGCGTCGTTGCGGACACAGTAACTAACTATGGCTACACCTTC. This gives the protein CSVVADTVTNYGYTF.

The rearrangement uses TRBV5-8 and TRBJ1-1; D gene unclear. V lost 0 bases to trimming and J lost 4 bases, with 10 bases between them. The CDR3 is 14 amino acids. CDR1 is SGHTS and CDR2 is YDEGEE in the germline V gene. Here the CDR3 reads CASSLDGWTTEAFF. As DNA, the CDR3 is TGTGCCAGCAGCTTGGATGGGTGGACCACTGAAGCTTTCTTT.